This TCR beta chain was observed in a study of spatial heterogeneity in lung cancer. Study-wide background: Alpha-chain sequences were consistently detected less often than beta-chain sequences.

The time point is: blood at routine non-recurrence follow-up after resection. The authors sequenced whole RNA from tumor, nontumor lung or frozen PBMC without sorting. TCRdb redid the calling of the 5' RACE reads with MiXCR, one entry per CDR3 protein. The table shows fewer than 60,000 distinct CDR3 sequences, with 7.4% occurring only once. CDR1 and CDR2 (germline): SGHDT, YYEEEE. The length of the CDR3 is 12 residues. Trimming took off 0 bases at V and 7 bases at J, with 5 bases between the two ends. The TCR originated in a female donor with early-stage non-small cell lung cancer. V gene TRBV5-6 combines with J gene TRBJ1-5; D uncertain. The input for sequencing was PBMCs, taken at follow-up. DNA of the CDR3: TGTGCCAGCAGCTTGGGGGTCCAGCCCCAGCATTTT. It translates to CASSLGVQPQHF.